This TCR beta chain stems from a study of T cell clones after liver transplantation. General study points: Rather than being deleted, graft donor-reactive T cells may have moved into the graft.

V lost 0 bases and J 4 bases, leaving 5 bases between the germline ends. Germline CDR1 SGHRS, CDR2 YFSETQ. The CDR3 spans 12 residues. In regard to this clone: What it binds is unknown.

The method was immunoSEQ multiplex PCR; TCRdb's version includes in-frame clones alone and lacks a portion of them. Of roughly 23,000 clones in the sample, around 93% were seen once. The chain links TRBV5-1 to TRBJ2-7; D is ambiguous. The sequences come from CD8+ T cells from blood, collected roughly 26 months after liver transplant. This receptor was taken from a human patient who received a liver transplant. The graft donor may have given rise to some T cells. This CDR3 is CASSLDGYEQYF. The CDR3 DNA reads as TGCGCCAGCAGCTTGGATGGTTACGAGCAGTACTTC.